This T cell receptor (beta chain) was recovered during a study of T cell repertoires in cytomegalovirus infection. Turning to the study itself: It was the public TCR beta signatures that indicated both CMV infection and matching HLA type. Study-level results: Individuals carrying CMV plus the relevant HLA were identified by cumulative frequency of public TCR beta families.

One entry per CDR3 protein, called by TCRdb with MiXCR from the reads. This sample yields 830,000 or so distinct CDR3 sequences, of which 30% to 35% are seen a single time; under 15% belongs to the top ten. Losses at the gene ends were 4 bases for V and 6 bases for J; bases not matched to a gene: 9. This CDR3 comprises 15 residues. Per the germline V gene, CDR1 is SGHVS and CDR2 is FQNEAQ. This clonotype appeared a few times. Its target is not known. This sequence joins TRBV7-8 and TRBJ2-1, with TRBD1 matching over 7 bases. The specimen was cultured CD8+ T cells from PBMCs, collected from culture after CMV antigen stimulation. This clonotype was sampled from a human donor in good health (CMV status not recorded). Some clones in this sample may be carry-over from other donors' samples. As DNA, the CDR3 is TGTGCCAGCAGCTCAGGACAGGAGGCAATCAATGAGCAGTTCTTC. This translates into CASSSGQEAINEQFF.